The rows below give T cell receptor beta chains drawn from one sample of a study of shared clonotypes between healthy human individuals. The repertoire was sequenced with immunoSEQ multiplex PCR; TCRdb's copy has only in-frame clones and lacks some. The sample includes 2 million to 2.5 million clones, over 85% of them seen just once. The sample comprised naive CD4+ T cells from PBMCs. These receptors all come from a young man in good health. Some clones in this sample may be carry-over from other donors' samples. Each CDR3 is given with its conserved first and last residue. The order of the fields is clone size, J gene, V gene, D gene, CDR3 DNA, CDR3 protein. A D gene is named only where the DNA matches it firmly. Size is stated for part of the rows, as once, few or many counts, or as a class when the clone is expanded.

abundance: NA
j_gene: TRBJ2-5
v_gene: TRBV10-1
d_gene: TRBD1
CDR3nt: TGCGCCAGCAGTGACAGTTCCCGGGACAGGGTAGGATTGGAGGCCCAGTACTTC
CDR3aa: CASSDSSRDRVGLEAQYF

abundance: NA
j_gene: TRBJ2-2
v_gene: TRBV4-2
d_gene: NA
CDR3nt: TGTGCCAGCAGCCAAGATCCGGGAGCATGGAGAGACACCGGGGAGCTGTTTTTT
CDR3aa: CASSQDPGAWRDTGELFF

abundance: NA
j_gene: TRBJ2-1
v_gene: TRBV28
d_gene: TRBD1
CDR3nt: TGTGCCAGCAGTTCCCCGGACAGGGGCAATGAGCAGTTCTTC
CDR3aa: CASSSPDRGNEQFF

abundance: NA
j_gene: TRBJ1-5
v_gene: TRBV4-2
d_gene: NA
CDR3nt: TGTGCCAGCAGCCAAGTATTGCCAGCGGGGCAAGAATGGGGTAGCAATCAGCCCCAGCATTTT
CDR3aa: CASSQVLPAGQEWGSNQPQHF

abundance: NA
j_gene: TRBJ2-2
v_gene: TRBV11-3
d_gene: NA
CDR3nt: TGTGCCAGCAGCTTGATTGGGCCCGCGAGCACCGGGGAGCTGTTTTTT
CDR3aa: CASSLIGPASTGELFF

abundance: NA
j_gene: TRBJ2-5
v_gene: TRBV7-9
d_gene: NA
CDR3nt: TGTGCCAGCAGCTTAGTAGAAGAGACCCAGTACTTC
CDR3aa: CASSLVEETQYF

abundance: NA
j_gene: TRBJ1-5
v_gene: TRBV7-9
d_gene: TRBD1
CDR3nt: TGTGCCAGCAGCTCAACAGGGGGCGCGGGTCAGCCCCAGCATTTT
CDR3aa: CASSSTGGAGQPQHF

abundance: NA
j_gene: TRBJ2-3
v_gene: TRBV11-1
d_gene: NA
CDR3nt: TGTGCCAGCAGCTTAGCAGGACCTACAGATACGCAGTATTTT
CDR3aa: CASSLAGPTDTQYF

abundance: NA
j_gene: TRBJ2-2
v_gene: TRBV2
d_gene: NA
CDR3nt: TGTGCCAGCAGTGAAGGTCGGCCCGACACCGGGGAGCTGTTTTTT
CDR3aa: CASSEGRPDTGELFF

abundance: once
j_gene: TRBJ2-7
v_gene: TRBV18
d_gene: NA
CDR3nt: TGTGCCAGCTTCCCCGGCGGTGACGAGCAGTACTTC
CDR3aa: CASFPGGDEQYF

abundance: NA
j_gene: TRBJ2-3
v_gene: TRBV29-1
d_gene: NA
CDR3nt: TGCAGCGGGAGGACGGGGACTAGCACAGATACGCAGTATTTT
CDR3aa: CSGRTGTSTDTQYF

abundance: NA
j_gene: TRBJ1-4
v_gene: TRBV5-1
d_gene: TRBD1
CDR3nt: TGCGCCAGCAGCTTGGCCGGGACAGTAAATGAAAAACTGTTTTTT
CDR3aa: CASSLAGTVNEKLFF